Listed below are T cell receptor beta chains from one sample, sequenced in a study of shared T cell receptors in the human thymus. Generated by immunoSEQ multiplex PCR, the TCRdb table keeps only in-frame clones and is missing some. Of hundreds of thousands of clones listed, approximately 88% were seen once; the top ten hold 0.008% to 0.011%. The sample also formed part of further work on human thymus T cells.

Sequencing used thymocytes. All receptors come from a boy less than two years old with a congenital heart defect. CDR3s leave out the opening cysteine and the closing phenylalanine or tryptophan.

j_gene: TRBJ2-1; v_gene: TRBV6-5; CDR3aa: ASSRGQGTYNEQF
j_gene: TRBJ1-1; v_gene: TRBV5-6; CDR3aa: ASSLGPEARYTEAF
j_gene: TRBJ2-1; v_gene: TRBV10-3; CDR3aa: AISEADSHYNEQF
j_gene: TRBJ1-5; v_gene: TRBV6-1; CDR3aa: ASSEPSPVRQGHWGGKPQH
j_gene: TRBJ2-3; v_gene: TRBV4-1; CDR3aa: ASSPRQGAEEKGTQY
j_gene: TRBJ2-1; v_gene: TRBV15; CDR3aa: ATSRERPPPSYNEQF
j_gene: TRBJ2-7; v_gene: TRBV6-5; CDR3aa: ASSDGQEIYEQY
j_gene: TRBJ1-1; v_gene: TRBV6-5; CDR3aa: ASSYRKGEAF
j_gene: TRBJ1-4; v_gene: TRBV19; CDR3aa: ASKGRGANEKLF
j_gene: TRBJ2-3; v_gene: TRBV14; CDR3aa: ASSHPTPDTQY
j_gene: TRBJ1-3; v_gene: TRBV4-3; CDR3aa: ASSPSVLNTIY
j_gene: TRBJ1-5; v_gene: TRBV28; CDR3aa: ASSLLPLGGGRQGPQH
j_gene: TRBJ1-5; v_gene: TRBV7-2; CDR3aa: ASSLAGGEGQPQH
j_gene: TRBJ2-5; v_gene: TRBV14; CDR3aa: ASSQEGLAERGMGETQY
j_gene: TRBJ1-2; v_gene: TRBV6-5; CDR3aa: ASSLTGGGGYT
j_gene: TRBJ2-2; v_gene: TRBV4-1; CDR3aa: ASSQARGELF
j_gene: TRBJ2-1; v_gene: TRBV14; CDR3aa: ASSQGPLADLGSEQF
j_gene: TRBJ2-4; v_gene: TRBV18; CDR3aa: ASSPGNTTSKNIQY
j_gene: TRBJ2-5; v_gene: TRBV7-9; CDR3aa: ASSWGGTSGRWETQY
j_gene: TRBJ1-4; v_gene: TRBV28; CDR3aa: ASSQGPGEREKLF
j_gene: TRBJ2-2; v_gene: TRBV13; CDR3aa: ASSLGAGPLNTGELF
j_gene: TRBJ2-7; v_gene: TRBV4-3; CDR3aa: ASSQDRGRGRPDYEQY
j_gene: TRBJ1-5; v_gene: TRBV29-1; CDR3aa: SVGGVDQPQH
j_gene: TRBJ2-7; v_gene: TRBV29-1; CDR3aa: SVDFVGRTPYEQY
j_gene: TRBJ2-5; v_gene: TRBV5-8; CDR3aa: ASSLREAGGLETQY
j_gene: TRBJ1-1; v_gene: TRBV10-2; CDR3aa: ASSESTGTGPWAEAF
j_gene: TRBJ1-3; v_gene: TRBV7-2; CDR3aa: ASSTPEGSGNTIY
j_gene: TRBJ1-2; v_gene: TRBV5-1; CDR3aa: ASSLGRGLDGYT
j_gene: TRBJ2-5; v_gene: TRBV6-5; CDR3aa: ASSYSTDGGRETQY
j_gene: TRBJ2-1; v_gene: TRBV7-9; CDR3aa: ASSRLSGRGYYNEQF
j_gene: TRBJ2-7; v_gene: TRBV11-2; CDR3aa: ASSPNPGGIYEQY
j_gene: TRBJ2-6; v_gene: TRBV5-5; CDR3aa: ASSPLAPPSGANVLT
j_gene: TRBJ1-1; v_gene: TRBV10-3; CDR3aa: ATSPRGNTEAF
j_gene: TRBJ2-1; v_gene: TRBV5-1; CDR3aa: ASSLVEREGRCNEQF
j_gene: TRBJ1-3; v_gene: TRBV27; CDR3aa: ASSSNRGQGNTIY
j_gene: TRBJ2-7; v_gene: TRBV7-2; CDR3aa: ASSRVAGGAAYEQY
j_gene: TRBJ2-2; v_gene: TRBV4-3; CDR3aa: ASSHNRVPVGELF
j_gene: .; v_gene: TRBV28; CDR3aa: ASRPGGSSYEQY
j_gene: TRBJ2-2; v_gene: TRBV19; CDR3aa: ASTHRETGELF
j_gene: TRBJ2-3; v_gene: TRBV5-1; CDR3aa: ASSPTRGLSDTQY
j_gene: TRBJ1-1; v_gene: TRBV5-1; CDR3aa: ASSLKGDREAF